The entry that follows covers one T cell receptor (beta chain) sequence. Its antigen remains unidentified. To amplify TRB rearrangements, a touch-down multiplex PCR protocol was run with the TRB-A and TRB-B primer pools combined in a single tube. Two consecutive PCR reactions with Phusion HS II polymerase added Illumina adapters and sample indices to the amplicons. Amplicons were gel-purified with the NucleoSpin Gel and PCR Clean-up kit, then quantified by Qubit and quality-checked on an Agilent 2100 Bioanalyzer. Libraries were sequenced on an Illumina MiSeq using 600-cycle, single-indexed, paired-end runs. On the authors' methods: TRB reads were aligned and assembled with MiXCR version 2.1.12 using the default MiXCR reference library. A clone was defined by each unique CDR3 nucleotide sequence, and the analysis included only productive sequences supported by at least two reads. To assess repertoire diversity, an R script computed alpha-parameterized diversity profiles (alpha 0 to 5), which included the Shannon (alpha 1) and Simpson (alpha 2) indices. The tcR package was used to compute combinatorial TRB VJ usage, which was then compared between cohorts by principal component analysis with ade4. TCRbeta CDR3s were clustered with GLIPH on cohort pairs matched by age and read depth, and cluster frequencies were compared by Wilcoxon test. TCRdb reprocessed the reads and lists each CDR3 protein sequence as a single entry, with no DNA. Clone size and V and J calls follow TCRdb, not the original study. The table for this sample records 9,500 to 15,000 distinct CDR3 sequences. The ten largest clones take up around 3.2% of the sample.

From a lookup of the germline V gene, CDR1 and CDR2 are MDHEN and SYDVKM. From cysteine to phenylalanine, the CDR3 is 13 amino acids long. DNA was not recorded. This sample was included in a study of T cell clusters in autoimmune cytopenias (dated by TCRdb to about 2019). Regarding the complete study: Of the 43 healthy donor controls, over 20 were female, and the group had a mean age of approximately 55 years and a median age of around 60 years. Per sample, TRB sequencing gave a median depth of about 53,000 reads and a median of approximately 2,400 distinct TRB clonotypes. TRB and IGH repertoires from peripheral blood were sequenced in autoimmune cytopenia patients at active disease and during treatment follow-up, with healthy, CLL and autoimmune hepatitis controls included alongside. The comparison group for autoimmune hepatitis repertoires was 20 to 25 healthy donors matched for age and sex. The study was designed to test whether a disease-specific immune repertoire signature usable as a blood-based biomarker is carried by autoimmune cytopenia patients. Controls were about 24 age-matched healthy donors for primary cytopenia and some 13 age-matched CLL patients for secondary cytopenia.

General study outcomes and caveats: In the comparison of secondary cytopenia with CLL, the cluster-lack signature was not observed, apparently because the dominant lymphoma-associated repertoire masked the signature. GLIPH suggested that primary autoimmune cytopenia patients lacked physiological T cell clusters: 45 to 60 clusters were exclusive to healthy donors versus 15 to 20 exclusive to patients. TRB repertoire shifts, with less even repertoires in secondary cytopenia and CLL, mostly reflected lymphoma bias rather than autoimmunity. Healthy donors showed almost three-fold more exclusive TRB clusters than active autoimmune hepatitis patients, consistent with an autoimmunity-wide signature. The T cell clusters were defined only in silico, and the functional role of the clusters still needed to be validated experimentally.

Per sample, 250 ng of peripheral blood genomic DNA, approximately 37,500 genome equivalents, was used for TRB amplification. This same sample was also part of a study on T cell repertoires in aging, cancer and after chemotherapy. Reported in the second study: Donors spanned six age groups from 30 or younger to 70 or older, with at least three individuals per group. Control TCR repertoires from healthy donors were recorded across several months to years, and re-sampling revealed clear clonal overlap. The complete dataset included approximately 10 million TCR reads. Compared with age-matched healthy donors, untreated patients with either hematological or solid cancers had significantly lower TCR diversity in the blood along with higher clonality. In healthy donors, the decline in TCR diversity with age was mainly explained by loss of richness, whereas in cancer patients loss of evenness was also found to contribute. Median generation probability increased over the chemotherapy interval in both cancer cohorts, suggesting repertoire reconstitution through rebound thymic output. According to the authors, the repertoire data do not allow conclusions to be drawn about immunological memory after chemotherapy. The study profiled peripheral blood TCR beta repertoires from healthy donors and cancer patients to examine immunoaging and T cell reconstitution after chemotherapy. The cohort comprised 200 to 250 cancer patients, approximately 90 with hematological and roughly 120 with solid cancers, plus 95 healthy donors as a reference group. TRB sequences were processed with MiXCR versions 2.12 and 3.0.5. Shannon diversity, evenness, clonality (one minus evenness), and alpha-parameterized diversity profiles from alpha 0 to 5 were included as repertoire metrics. The IGoR algorithm was used to compute generation probabilities of clones in paired pre- and post-chemotherapy samples.

Sequences were obtained from peripheral blood. This clonotype originated in a human donor in good health. Recombination connected TRBV28 to TRBJ2-5. CDR3 loop: CASSLGLQETQYF.